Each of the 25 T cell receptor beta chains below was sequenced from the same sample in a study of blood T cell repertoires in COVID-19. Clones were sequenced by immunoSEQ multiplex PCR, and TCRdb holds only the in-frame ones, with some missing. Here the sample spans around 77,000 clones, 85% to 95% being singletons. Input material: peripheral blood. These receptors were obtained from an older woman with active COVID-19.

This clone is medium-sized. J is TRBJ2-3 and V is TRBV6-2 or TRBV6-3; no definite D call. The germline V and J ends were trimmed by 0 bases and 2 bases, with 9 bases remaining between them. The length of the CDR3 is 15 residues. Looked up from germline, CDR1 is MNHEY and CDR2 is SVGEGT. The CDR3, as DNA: TGTGCCAGCAGTTACTCGTCCGTCTACACAGATACGCAGTATTTT. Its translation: CASSYSSVYTDTQYF.

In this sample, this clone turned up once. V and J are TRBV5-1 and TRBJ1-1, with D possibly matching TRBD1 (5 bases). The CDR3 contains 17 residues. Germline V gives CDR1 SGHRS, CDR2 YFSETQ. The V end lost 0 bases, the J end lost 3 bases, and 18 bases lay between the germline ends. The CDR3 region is CASSLGWRGPLDTEAFF. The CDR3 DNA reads TGCGCCAGCAGCTTGGGATGGAGGGGTCCTCTTGACACTGAAGCTTTCTTT.

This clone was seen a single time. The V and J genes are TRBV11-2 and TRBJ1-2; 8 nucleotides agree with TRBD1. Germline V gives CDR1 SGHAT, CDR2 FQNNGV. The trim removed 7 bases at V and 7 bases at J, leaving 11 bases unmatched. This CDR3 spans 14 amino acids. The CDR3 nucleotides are TGTGCCAGCACCCCAGGGGGCGCAAGGTTTGGCTACACCTTC. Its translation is CASTPGGARFGYTF.

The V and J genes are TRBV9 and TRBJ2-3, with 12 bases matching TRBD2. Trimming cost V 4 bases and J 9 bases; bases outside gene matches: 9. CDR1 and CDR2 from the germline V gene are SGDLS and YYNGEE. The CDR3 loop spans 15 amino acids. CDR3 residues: CASSSRLAGVGTQYF. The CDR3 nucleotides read TGTGCCAGCAGCTCCCGACTAGCGGGAGTCGGAACGCAGTATTTT.

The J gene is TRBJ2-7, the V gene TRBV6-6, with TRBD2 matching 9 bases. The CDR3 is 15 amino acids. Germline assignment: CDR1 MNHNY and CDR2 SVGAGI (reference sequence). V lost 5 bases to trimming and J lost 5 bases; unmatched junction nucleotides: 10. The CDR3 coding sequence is TGTGCCAGCAGTGACCTAGCGGGATCGGCCCACGAGCAGTACTTC. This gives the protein CASSDLAGSAHEQYF.

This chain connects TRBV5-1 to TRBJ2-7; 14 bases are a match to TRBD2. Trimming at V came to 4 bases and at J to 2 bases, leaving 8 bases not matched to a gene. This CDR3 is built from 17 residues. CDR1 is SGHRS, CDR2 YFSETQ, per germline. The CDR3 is CASSLGLAGDLAYEQYF. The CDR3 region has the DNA TGCGCCAGCAGCCTGGGACTAGCGGGAGATCTCGCCTACGAGCAGTACTTC.

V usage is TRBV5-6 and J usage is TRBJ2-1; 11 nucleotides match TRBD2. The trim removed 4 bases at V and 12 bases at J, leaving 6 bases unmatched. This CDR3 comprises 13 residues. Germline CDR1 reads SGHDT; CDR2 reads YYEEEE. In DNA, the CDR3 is TGTGCCAGCAGCCGAACTAGCGGGAGAGGGCAGTTCTTC. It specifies CASSRTSGRGQFF.

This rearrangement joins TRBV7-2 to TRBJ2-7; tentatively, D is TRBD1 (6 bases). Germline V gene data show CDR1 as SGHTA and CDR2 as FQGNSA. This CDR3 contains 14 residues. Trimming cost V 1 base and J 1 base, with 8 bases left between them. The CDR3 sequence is CASSLGTESYEQYF. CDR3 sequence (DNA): TGTGCCAGCAGCTTAGGGACAGAATCCTACGAGCAGTACTTC.

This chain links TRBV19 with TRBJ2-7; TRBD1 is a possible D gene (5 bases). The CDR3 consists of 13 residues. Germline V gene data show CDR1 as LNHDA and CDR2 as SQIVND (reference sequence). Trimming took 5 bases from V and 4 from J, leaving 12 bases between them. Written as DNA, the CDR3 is TGTGCCAGTAGTTCCACCGACAGATACGAGCAGTACTTC. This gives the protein CASSSTDRYEQYF.

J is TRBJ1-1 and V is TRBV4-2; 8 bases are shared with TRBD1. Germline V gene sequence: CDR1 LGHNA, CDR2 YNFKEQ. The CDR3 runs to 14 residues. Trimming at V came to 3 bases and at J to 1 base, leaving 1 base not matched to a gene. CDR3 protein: CASSQGQANTEAFF. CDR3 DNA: TGTGCCAGCAGCCAGGGACAGGCGAACACTGAAGCTTTCTTT.

The DNA of the CDR3 is TGTGCCAGCAGCGAGACCAGCGGATATCAGCCCCAGCATTTT. Its translation is CASSETSGYQPQHF. V gene TRBV2 combines with J gene TRBJ1-5; D is unresolved. Looked up from germline, CDR1 is SNHLY and CDR2 is FYNNEI. CDR3 length: 14 amino acids. Trimming left V 6 bases short and J 5 bases short, with 14 bases between. The variable domain in full, completed from reference TRBV2 and TRBJ1-5, reads EPEVTQTPSHQVTQMGQEVILRCVPISNHLYFYWYRQILGQKVEFLVSFYNNEISEKSEIFDDQFSVERPDGSNFTLKIRSTKLEDSAMYFCASSETSGYQPQHFGDGTRLSIL.

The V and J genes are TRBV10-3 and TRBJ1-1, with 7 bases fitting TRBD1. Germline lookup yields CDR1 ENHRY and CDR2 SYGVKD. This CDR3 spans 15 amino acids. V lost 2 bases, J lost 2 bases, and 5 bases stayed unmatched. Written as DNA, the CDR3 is TGTGCCATCAGTGAGGCGGGACAGATTAACACTGAAGCTTTCTTT. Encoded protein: CAISEAGQINTEAFF.

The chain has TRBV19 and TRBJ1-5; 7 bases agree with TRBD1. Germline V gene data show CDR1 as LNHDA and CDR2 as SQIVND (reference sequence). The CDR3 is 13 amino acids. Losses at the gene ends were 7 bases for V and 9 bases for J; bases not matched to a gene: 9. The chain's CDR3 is CASTPTGWRPQHF. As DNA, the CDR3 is TGTGCCAGTACTCCGACAGGGTGGCGGCCCCAGCATTTT.

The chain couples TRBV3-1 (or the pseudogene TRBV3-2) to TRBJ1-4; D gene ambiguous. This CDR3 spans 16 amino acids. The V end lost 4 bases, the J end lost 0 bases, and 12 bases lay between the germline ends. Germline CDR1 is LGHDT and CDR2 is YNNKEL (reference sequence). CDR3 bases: TGTGCCAGCAGCCCGAGAGGCCGATCAACTAATGAAAAACTGTTTTTT. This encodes CASSPRGRSTNEKLFF.

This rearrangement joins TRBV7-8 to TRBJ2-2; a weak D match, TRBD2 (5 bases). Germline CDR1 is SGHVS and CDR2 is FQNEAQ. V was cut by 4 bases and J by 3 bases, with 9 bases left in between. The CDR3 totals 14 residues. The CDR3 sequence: CASSSFGDTGELFF. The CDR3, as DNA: TGTGCCAGCAGCTCCTTCGGGGACACCGGGGAGCTGTTTTTT. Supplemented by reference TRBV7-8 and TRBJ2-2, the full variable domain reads GAGVSQSPRYKVAKRGQDVALRCDPISGHVSLFWYQQALGQGPEFLTYFQNEAQLDKSGLPSDRFFAERPEGSVSTLKIQRTQQEDSAVYLCASSSFGDTGELFFGEGSRLTVL.

CDR3 loop: CASRIRDRGHEQYF. The CDR3 DNA reads as TGTGCCAGCAGGATCCGGGACAGGGGGCATGAGCAGTACTTC. The rearrangement uses TRBV21-1 and TRBJ2-7; the listed D gene, TRBD1, was not tested against the DNA. TRBV21-1 is tagged as a pseudogene. This CDR3 region has 14 residues.

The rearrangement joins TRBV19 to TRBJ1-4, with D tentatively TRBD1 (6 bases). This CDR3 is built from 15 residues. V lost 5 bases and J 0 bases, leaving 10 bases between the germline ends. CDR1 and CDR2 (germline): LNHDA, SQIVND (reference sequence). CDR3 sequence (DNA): TGTGCCAGTAGTCTGGCAGGGGCAACTAATGAAAAACTGTTTTTT. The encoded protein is CASSLAGATNEKLFF.

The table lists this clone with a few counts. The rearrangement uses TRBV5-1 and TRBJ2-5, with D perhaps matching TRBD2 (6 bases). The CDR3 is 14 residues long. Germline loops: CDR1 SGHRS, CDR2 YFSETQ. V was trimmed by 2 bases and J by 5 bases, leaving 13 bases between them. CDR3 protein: CASSLWTGRETQYF. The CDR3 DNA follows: TGCGCCAGCAGCTTATGGACGGGGAGGGAGACCCAGTACTTC.

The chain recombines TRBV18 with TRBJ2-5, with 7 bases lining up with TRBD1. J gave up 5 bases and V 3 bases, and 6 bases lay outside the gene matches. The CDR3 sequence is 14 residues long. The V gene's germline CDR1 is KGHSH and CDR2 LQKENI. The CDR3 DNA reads TGTGCCAGCTCACCCCGACAGGGAAGGGAGACCCAGTACTTC. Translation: CASSPRQGRETQYF.

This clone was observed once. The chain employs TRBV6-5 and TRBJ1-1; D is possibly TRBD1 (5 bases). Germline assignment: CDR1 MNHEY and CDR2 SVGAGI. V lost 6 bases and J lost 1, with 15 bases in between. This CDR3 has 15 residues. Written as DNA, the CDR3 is TGTGCCAGCAGCCAGTGGGGAGGGGAGAACACTGAAGCTTTCTTT. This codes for CASSQWGGENTEAFF.

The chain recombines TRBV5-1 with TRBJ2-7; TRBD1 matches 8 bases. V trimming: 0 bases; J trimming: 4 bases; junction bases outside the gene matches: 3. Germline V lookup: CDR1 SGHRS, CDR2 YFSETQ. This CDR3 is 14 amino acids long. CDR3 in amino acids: CASSLVGQGYEQYF. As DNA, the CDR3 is TGCGCCAGCAGCTTGGTAGGACAGGGTTACGAGCAGTACTTC.

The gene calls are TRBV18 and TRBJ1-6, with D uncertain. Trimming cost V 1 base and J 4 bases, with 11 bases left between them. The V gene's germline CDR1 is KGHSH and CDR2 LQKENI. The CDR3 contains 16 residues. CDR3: CASSPRAPSYNSPLHF. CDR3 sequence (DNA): TGTGCCAGCTCACCACGGGCACCCTCGTATAATTCACCCCTCCACTTT.

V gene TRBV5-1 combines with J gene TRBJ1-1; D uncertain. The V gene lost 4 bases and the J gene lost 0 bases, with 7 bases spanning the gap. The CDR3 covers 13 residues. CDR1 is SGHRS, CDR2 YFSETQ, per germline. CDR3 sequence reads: CASSGSVNTEAFF. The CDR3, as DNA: TGCGCCAGCAGCGGGAGTGTGAACACTGAAGCTTTCTTT.

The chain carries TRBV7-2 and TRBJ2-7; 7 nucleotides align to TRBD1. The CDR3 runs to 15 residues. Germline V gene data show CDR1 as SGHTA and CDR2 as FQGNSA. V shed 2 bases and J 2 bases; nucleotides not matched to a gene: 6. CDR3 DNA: TGTGCCAGCAGCTTACAAGGGGGCGTAACCTACGAGCAGTACTTC. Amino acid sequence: CASSLQGGVTYEQYF.

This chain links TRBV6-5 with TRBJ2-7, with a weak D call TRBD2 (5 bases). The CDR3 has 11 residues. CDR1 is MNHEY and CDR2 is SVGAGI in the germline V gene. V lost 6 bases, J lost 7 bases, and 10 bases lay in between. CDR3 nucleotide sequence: TGTGCCAGCAGCCCCGGGGTAGAGCAGTACTTC. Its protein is CASSPGVEQYF.